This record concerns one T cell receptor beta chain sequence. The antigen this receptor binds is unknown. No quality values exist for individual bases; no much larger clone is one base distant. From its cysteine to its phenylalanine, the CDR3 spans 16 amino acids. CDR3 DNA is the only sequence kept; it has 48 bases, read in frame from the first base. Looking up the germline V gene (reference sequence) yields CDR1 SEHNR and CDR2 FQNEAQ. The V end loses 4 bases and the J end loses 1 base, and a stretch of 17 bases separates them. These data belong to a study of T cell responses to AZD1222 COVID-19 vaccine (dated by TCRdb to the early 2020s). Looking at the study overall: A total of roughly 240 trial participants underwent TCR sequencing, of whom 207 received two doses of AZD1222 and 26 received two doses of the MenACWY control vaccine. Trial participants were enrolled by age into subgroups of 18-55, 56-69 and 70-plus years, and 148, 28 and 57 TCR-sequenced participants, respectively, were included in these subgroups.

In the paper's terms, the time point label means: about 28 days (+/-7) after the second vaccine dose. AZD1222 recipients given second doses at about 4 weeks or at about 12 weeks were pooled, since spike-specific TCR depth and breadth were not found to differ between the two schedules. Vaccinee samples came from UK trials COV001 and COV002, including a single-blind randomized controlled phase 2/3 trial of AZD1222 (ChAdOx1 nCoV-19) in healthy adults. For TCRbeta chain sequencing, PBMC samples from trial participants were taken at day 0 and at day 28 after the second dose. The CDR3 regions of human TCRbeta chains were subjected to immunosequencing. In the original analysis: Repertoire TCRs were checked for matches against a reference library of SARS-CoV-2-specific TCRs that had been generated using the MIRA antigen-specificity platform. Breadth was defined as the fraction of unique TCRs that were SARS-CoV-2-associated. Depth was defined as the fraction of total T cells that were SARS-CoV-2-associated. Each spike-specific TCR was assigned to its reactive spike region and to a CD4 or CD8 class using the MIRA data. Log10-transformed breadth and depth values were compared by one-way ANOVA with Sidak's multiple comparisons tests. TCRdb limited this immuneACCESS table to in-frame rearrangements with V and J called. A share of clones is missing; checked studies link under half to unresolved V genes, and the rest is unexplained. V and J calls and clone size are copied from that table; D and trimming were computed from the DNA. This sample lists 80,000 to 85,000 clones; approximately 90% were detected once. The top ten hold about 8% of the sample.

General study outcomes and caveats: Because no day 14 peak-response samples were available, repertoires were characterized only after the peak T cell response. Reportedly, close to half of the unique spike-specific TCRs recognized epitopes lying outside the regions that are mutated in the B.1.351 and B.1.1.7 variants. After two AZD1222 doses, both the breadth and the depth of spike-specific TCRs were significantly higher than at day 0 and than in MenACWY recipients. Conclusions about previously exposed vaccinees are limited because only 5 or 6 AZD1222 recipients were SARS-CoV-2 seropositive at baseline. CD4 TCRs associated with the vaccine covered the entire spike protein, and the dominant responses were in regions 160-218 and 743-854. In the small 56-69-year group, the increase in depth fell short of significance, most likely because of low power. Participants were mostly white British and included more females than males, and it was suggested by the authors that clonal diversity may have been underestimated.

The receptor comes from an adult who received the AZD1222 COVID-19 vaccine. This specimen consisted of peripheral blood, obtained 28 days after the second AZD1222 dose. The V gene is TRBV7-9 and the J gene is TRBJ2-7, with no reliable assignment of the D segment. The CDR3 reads CASSSFLRTPSYEQYF. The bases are TGTGCCAGCAGCTCCTTTCTCCGTACGCCTTCCTACGAGCAGTACTTC.